This T cell receptor beta chain was sequenced in a study of Graves' ophthalmopathy and Graves' hyperthyroidism. There are many counts of this clonotype. What it binds is unknown. Study results and limitations: The model forecast ophthalmopathy progression, reaching about 70% sensitivity and approximately 72% specificity.

Amplification from RNA transcripts yielded the TCR beta CDR3 regions. HTBI primers were employed in first-round RT-PCR, then a second-round multiplex PCR followed. TCRdb processed the multiplex PCR reads anew with MiXCR; each CDR3 protein has one entry. The data show approximately 540,000 distinct CDR3 sequences, with less than 40% seen just once and less than 4.5% held by the top ten. This CDR3 is 13 amino acids long. CDR1 is SGHTA, CDR2 FQGNSA, per germline. The TCR sequence derives from an adult man with Graves' hyperthyroidism. What was sequenced was peripheral blood or thyroid tissue (not recorded which). The V gene is TRBV7-2, the J gene TRBJ2-5; D gene uncertain. TRBJ2-1 matches the DNA end more closely, so the J call is doubtful. The CDR3 nucleotides are TGTGCCAGCAGCTTAATGTTGGGCAATGAGCAGTTCTTC. Amino acid sequence: CASSLMLGNEQFF.